This passage covers 30 T cell receptor beta chains from one sample sequenced in a study of blood T cells in healthy people across ages. Next came a second PCR, run for 7 to 11 cycles, which used a sample-barcoded 5' primer along with a J-beta primer mix. In TCRdb, the 5' RACE reads were re-called with MiXCR into one record per CDR3 protein. Counted here are around 1,900,000 distinct CDR3 sequences, roughly two fifths occurring once; the ten biggest clones make up approximately 22%. The sample comprised blood. Every receptor here comes from a human donor in good health.

The chain couples TRBV9 to TRBJ2-5; either TRBD1 or TRBD2 may fit D (5 bases each). CDR3 size: 14 residues. CDR1 SGDLS and CDR2 YYNGEE come from the germline V gene. Trimming left V 4 bases short and J 5 bases short, with 15 bases between. CDR3 nucleotide sequence: TGTGCCAGCAGCACTTCGGGACGGCGGGAGACCCAGTACTTC. It encodes CASSTSGRRETQYF.

The chain combines TRBV20-1 with TRBJ2-5; D remains ambiguous. Trimming took off 5 bases at V and 0 bases at J, with 13 bases between the two ends. Germline V gene data show CDR1 as DFQATT and CDR2 as SNEGSKA (reference sequence). The CDR3 covers 14 residues. CDR3 amino acids: CSAAQKKYQETQYF. The CDR3 nucleotides are TGCAGTGCTGCACAGAAGAAGTACCAAGAGACCCAGTACTTC.

This clonotype was counted only a few times. V and J are TRBV29-1 and TRBJ1-2; 9 nucleotides agree with TRBD1. CDR3 length: 13 residues. The germline V gene has CDR1 SQVTM and CDR2 ANQGSEA. The J segment lost 6 bases and the V segment lost 7 bases, leaving 9 bases of the junction unmatched. CDR3 DNA sequence: TGCAGCGCATATACAGGGGGCGCGGATGGCTACACCTTC. Protein: CSAYTGGADGYTF.

This chain connects TRBV2 to TRBJ1-5, with TRBD1 as a possible D gene (6 bases). Trimming took off 4 bases at V and 7 bases at J, with 17 bases between the two ends. CDR1 SNHLY and CDR2 FYNNEI come from the germline V gene. The CDR3 is made up of 15 amino acids. DNA of the CDR3: TGTGCCAGCAGTGCCACCGGGACAACAGAGCAGCCCCAGCATTTT. Translation gives CASSATGTTEQPQHF.

The V call is TRBV25-1, the J call TRBJ1-2; maybe TRBD1 (5 bases). Germline CDR1 reads MGHDK; CDR2 reads SYGVNS. Trimming left V 8 bases short and J 1 base short, with 14 bases between. The CDR3 extends over 14 amino acids. The CDR3 DNA follows: TGTGCCAGCGCGGGTCGGGGGGATAACTATGGCTACACCTTC. Protein: CASAGRGDNYGYTF.

This chain uses TRBV15 with TRBJ2-4; D is unclear. The end of the DNA aligns better with TRBJ2-7, so the J call may be wrong. Germline V gives CDR1 LNHNV, CDR2 YYDKDF (reference sequence). There are 14 residues in the CDR3. CDR3 sequence: CATSWSTESYEQYF. CDR3 coding DNA: TGTGCCACCAGCTGGTCCACCGAGAGCTACGAGCAGTACTTC.

This clonotype was detected a few times. V gene TRBV14 combines with J gene TRBJ2-3; D perhaps matches TRBD2 (7 bases). The V end lost 1 base, the J end lost 1 base, and 12 bases lay between the germline ends. CDR3 length equals 16 residues. Germline lookup yields CDR1 SGHDN and CDR2 FVKESK. The CDR3: CASSQAIGGRTDTQYF. The CDR3 nucleotides are TGTGCCAGCAGCCAAGCTATCGGGGGGCGCACAGATACGCAGTATTTT.

The rearrangement uses TRBV20-1 and TRBJ1-4, with D possibly matching TRBD1 (5 bases). V was cut by 0 bases and J by 8 bases, with 16 bases left in between. This CDR3 is 15 amino acids long. Germline V lookup: CDR1 DFQATT, CDR2 SNEGSKA (reference sequence). Written as DNA, the CDR3 is TGCAGTGCTAGAGATTCCCGGGGGGTCGGAGAAAAACTGTTTTTT. This translates into CSARDSRGVGEKLFF.

The J gene is TRBJ2-1, the V gene TRBV12-3 or TRBV12-4; D call uncertain. V was trimmed by 10 bases and J by 3 bases, leaving 16 bases between them. The CDR3 loop spans 14 amino acids. The CDR3 nucleotides read TGTGCCATCATCAATGGGTTGAACTACAATGAGCAGTTCTTC. Its protein product is CAIINGLNYNEQFF.

This clonotype was observed a handful of times. The rearrangement links TRBV12-3 or TRBV12-4 to TRBJ2-1; D gene uncertain. With 7 bases removed from V and 3 bases from J, the gap between germline ends came to 13 bases. The CDR3 has 14 residues. The CDR3 here is CASTSQSFYNEQFF. As DNA, the CDR3 is TGTGCCAGCACTTCGCAGAGCTTCTACAATGAGCAGTTCTTC.

This clonotype was counted between two and nine times. The rearrangement uses TRBV15 and TRBJ2-3; D unclear. Germline CDR1 and CDR2: LNHNV and YYDKDF (reference sequence). The CDR3 sequence is 15 residues long. The V gene lost 0 bases and the J gene lost 2 bases, with 9 bases spanning the gap. DNA of the CDR3: TGTGCCACCAGCAGAGACCCTGGATCCACAGATACGCAGTATTTT. Its protein product is CATSRDPGSTDTQYF.

There are a few counts of this clonotype. The genes are TRBV9 and TRBJ2-3; 8 nucleotides line up with TRBD2. This CDR3 contains 15 residues. Trimming took 2 bases from V and 0 from J; bases not matched to a gene: 2. Germline CDR1 SGDLS, CDR2 YYNGEE. CDR3 sequence reads: CASSVSGVSTDTQYF. The CDR3 DNA sequence: TGTGCCAGCAGCGTTAGCGGGGTTAGCACAGATACGCAGTATTTT.

This clonotype was counted between two and nine times. The chain couples TRBV7-6 to TRBJ2-1, with 7 bases matching TRBD2. This CDR3 is 16 amino acids long. CDR1 and CDR2 (germline): SGHVS, FNYEAQ. V shed 1 base and J 4 bases; nucleotides not matched to a gene: 7. The CDR3 bases are TGTGCCAGCAGCTTAGATCTGGGGGGGAGATACAATGAGCAGTTCTTC. Amino acid sequence: CASSLDLGGRYNEQFF.

This chain joins TRBV7-2 and TRBJ2-6; 9 nucleotides agree with TRBD2. V gave up 5 bases and J gave up 2 bases; unmatched junction bases: 13. Germline loops: CDR1 SGHTA, CDR2 FQGNSA. The CDR3 consists of 19 residues. The CDR3 DNA sequence: TGTGCCAGCAGCGGCCGGGGGACTAGCCAGGAAGCTGGGGCCAACGTCCTGACTTTC. It translates to CASSGRGTSQEAGANVLTF.

This clonotype was detected a few times. The chain carries TRBV9 and TRBJ2-4; 7 nucleotides line up with TRBD2. Trimming took 4 bases from V and 6 from J; bases not matched to a gene: 7. Germline V gene data show CDR1 as SGDLS and CDR2 as YYNGEE. The CDR3 is 14 amino acids. The CDR3: CASSLSGVGNIQYF. CDR3 nucleotides: TGTGCCAGCAGCCTGAGCGGGGTGGGAAACATTCAGTACTTC.

V gene TRBV2 combines with J gene TRBJ2-7, with 8 bases that match TRBD1. Germline CDR1 and CDR2: SNHLY and FYNNEI. This CDR3 is 14 amino acids long. V lost 6 bases, J lost 1 base, and 5 bases stayed unmatched. The CDR3 coding sequence is TGTGCCAGCAGGGGACAGGTGAATTCCTACGAGCAGTACTTC. This gives the protein CASRGQVNSYEQYF.

On this clonotype: The conserved closing phenylalanine or tryptophan is absent in this CDR3, likely reflecting a read error. The V gene is TRBV7-9, the J gene TRBJ2-5; D remains ambiguous. In germline, CDR1 is SEHNR, CDR2 FQNEAQ (reference sequence). This CDR3 is 13 amino acids long. The ends were cut back, 2 bases at V and 2 bases at J, with 6 bases in the middle. CDR3 amino acids: CASSLFGQETQYV. CDR3 DNA: TGTGCCAGCAGCTTATTTGGACAAGAGACCCAGTACGTC.

This clonotype was seen a handful of times. V usage is TRBV20-1 and J usage is TRBJ2-3; TRBD2 agrees at 12 bases. This CDR3 spans 16 amino acids. Trimming cost V 3 bases and J 2 bases; bases outside gene matches: 6. Germline CDR1 DFQATT, CDR2 SNEGSKA (reference sequence). This chain's CDR3 is CSASAASGGVTDTQYF. The CDR3 bases are TGCAGTGCTAGTGCGGCTAGCGGGGGGGTCACAGATACGCAGTATTTT.

V is TRBV7-2 and J is TRBJ2-1; TRBD1 matches 8 bases. CDR3 length: 15 residues. Per the germline V gene, CDR1 is SGHTA and CDR2 is FQGNSA. Trimming removed 1 base from V and 8 bases from J; junction bases left unmatched: 7. The CDR3: CASSLDGRGLDEQFF. In DNA form, the CDR3 reads TGTGCCAGCAGCTTAGACGGCAGGGGGCTCGATGAGCAGTTCTTC.

The J gene is TRBJ1-6, the V gene TRBV28; a weak D match, TRBD1 (5 bases). Trimming left V 6 bases short and J 8 bases short, with 14 bases between. Germline V gives CDR1 MDHEN, CDR2 SYDVKM. This CDR3 contains 14 residues. CDR3 DNA sequence: TGTGCCAGCAGCTTTCAGGGTTCTTATTCACCCCTCCACTTT. This sequence encodes CASSFQGSYSPLHF.

The V call is TRBV7-2, the J call TRBJ1-5; D remains ambiguous. CDR1 is SGHTA, CDR2 FQGNSA, per germline. The CDR3 is made up of 13 amino acids. With 0 bases removed from V and 7 bases from J, the gap between germline ends came to 7 bases. CDR3 sequence (DNA): TGTGCCAGCAGCTTAGCGCAGGAACAGCCCCAGCATTTT. Amino acids: CASSLAQEQPQHF.

The rearrangement joins TRBV7-8 to TRBJ2-2, with D uncertain. V was clipped by 8 bases and J by 0 bases, with 10 bases between them. CDR1 and CDR2 from the germline V gene are SGHVS and FQNEAQ. This CDR3 comprises 14 residues. The CDR3 reads CASDLQSNTGELFF. The CDR3 DNA sequence: TGTGCCAGCGATTTGCAGTCGAACACCGGGGAGCTGTTTTTT.

A note on this clonotype: The junction shows a germline mismatch at one end, possibly a read error. V is TRBV6-5 and J is TRBJ1-2, with D maybe TRBD1 (5 bases). From germline, CDR1 is MNHEY and CDR2 SVGAGI. The CDR3 sequence is 14 residues long. The CDR3 protein is CVSNRGTDYYGYTF. CDR3 coding DNA: TGTGTCAGCAACCGCGGGACGGACTACTATGGCTACACCTTC.

This clonotype occurred a few times. The chain couples TRBV12-3 or TRBV12-4 to TRBJ1-2; perhaps TRBD1 as D (6 bases). V was cut by 3 bases and J by 5 bases, with 16 bases left in between. The CDR3 is made up of 15 amino acids. CDR3 in amino acids: CASSFGAGQLYGYTF. The CDR3, as DNA: TGTGCCAGCAGTTTCGGGGCTGGACAGTTATATGGCTACACCTTC.

This clonotype was detected only a few times. The chain recombines TRBV2 with TRBJ1-4, with D maybe TRBD1 (5 bases). V dropped 7 bases and J dropped 10 bases, with 16 bases sitting between them. In germline, CDR1 is SNHLY, CDR2 FYNNEI. The CDR3 is 13 residues long. In DNA, the CDR3 is TGTGCCAGCAAGTACCAACAGAGGGGAAAACTGTTTTTT. The encoded protein is CASKYQQRGKLFF.

DNA of the CDR3: TGCGCCAGCAGCTGGGGGGGTACGGAGCAGTACTTC. It is translated as CASSWGGTEQYF. J is TRBJ2-4 and V is TRBV5-1; 7 nucleotides line up with TRBD2. The CDR3 extends over 12 amino acids. Germline CDR1 and CDR2: SGHRS and YFSETQ. With 3 bases clipped from V and 13 bases from J, the junction kept 7 bases outside the gene matches.

This clonotype was found a few times. The chain joins TRBV7-6 to TRBJ2-5; D might be TRBD1 (5 bases). CDR1 and CDR2 from the germline V gene are SGHVS and FNYEAQ. Trimming cost V 0 bases and J 1 base, with 9 bases left between them. The CDR3 runs to 15 residues. CDR3 sequence: CASSLAQGAQETQYF. In DNA form, the CDR3 reads TGTGCCAGCAGCTTAGCTCAGGGTGCCCAAGAGACCCAGTACTTC.

The V and J genes are TRBV4-1 and TRBJ1-2, with 7 bases lining up with TRBD1. Per germline, CDR1 MGHRA and CDR2 YSYEKL. V trimming: 1 base; J trimming: 5 bases; junction bases outside the gene matches: 7. This CDR3 contains 15 residues. The CDR3 spells CASSQAGGGVYGYTF. In nucleotides, the CDR3 is TGCGCCAGCAGCCAAGCAGGGGGGGGAGTATATGGCTACACCTTC.

CDR3 nucleotide sequence: TGTGCCAGCCTCCGTTTAATCAGGGCTCCTGAAGCTTTCTTT. Residues: CASLRLIRAPEAFF. J is TRBJ1-1 and V is TRBV6-5, with D perhaps matching TRBD1 (5 bases). The CDR3 totals 14 residues. Trimming pared 8 bases from V and 6 bases from J, leaving 19 bases between. The germline V gene encodes CDR1 MNHEY and CDR2 SVGAGI.

This clonotype appeared a few times. The V call is TRBV28, the J call TRBJ1-2; 11 nucleotides match TRBD1. J was trimmed by 7 bases and V by 6 bases; bases with no gene match: 4. Germline CDR1 and CDR2: MDHEN and SYDVKM. This CDR3 is 13 amino acids long. CDR3 coding DNA: TGTGCCAGCAGCGTGGACAGGGGGCTTGGCTACACCTTC. This encodes CASSVDRGLGYTF.